This T cell receptor (beta chain) is drawn from a study of blood T cell repertoires in COVID-19 (dated by TCRdb to about 2020). In terms of the full investigation: The collaborator samples originated in the United States, Italy and Spain and spanned the acute and convalescent phases of COVID-19. The prospective study material was composed of cDNA or gDNA derived from T cells, B-cell-depleted T cells, or PBMCs. The dataset comprised deeply sampled blood TCRbeta repertoires from subjects exposed to, actively infected with, or recovered from COVID-19. The repertoires were released in a freely available public database intended as a resource for research on the immune response to SARS-CoV-2. The samples were drawn from the first 160 participants of the ongoing ImmuneRACE study and from 950 to 1,500 subjects provided by 6 global collaborators. Sample metadata almost always included a de-identified subject ID, COVID-19 status, age in years and sex. Where available, HLA class I and class II types were taken from metadata supplied by the sample provider and were not determined by assay-based typing. Beyond this particular receptor, the publication reports: The amount of clinical and demographic metadata varied by source and participant and was provided uncurated.

TCRbeta CDR3 regions were amplified from genomic DNA by means of the immunoSEQ Assay, a bias-controlled multiplex PCR. The study's processing was this. Within the assay, amplification of reference gene primers was used to estimate how many nucleated cells each sample contained. Sequence reads were collapsed and filtered to measure the absolute abundance of every unique TCRbeta CDR3 rearrangement. For each sample, productive Simpson clonality was calculated by taking the square root of Simpson's diversity index across productive rearrangements. Drawn from immuneACCESS, this table holds only the in-frame rearrangements with V and J called that TCRdb kept. Clones are partly lost; checked studies trace under half to an unresolved V gene and leave the rest unexplained. D and trimming come from the DNA, and the V and J calls and clone size come from that table. The sample records more than 35,000 clones, about nine tenths of which are singletons. The ten most abundant clones make up roughly 5% of the sample.

The junction shows trimming of 8 bases on V and 3 bases on J, and the gene matches do not reach 8 bases of it. The CDR3 holds 14 amino acids from the cysteine to the phenylalanine. The DNA shown is the 42-base CDR3, in frame from base 1. From the germline V gene (reference sequence), CDR1 is MNHNY and CDR2 is SVGAGI. Concerning this clone itself: Its specific antigen is unknown. Base quality data are lacking; no much larger clone is found one base away.

Collaborating institutions collected whole blood in K2EDTA tubes following their own protocols. Collaborator samples were shipped for TCRbeta analysis as frozen whole blood, isolated PBMCs, or DNA extracted from either sample type. This sequence was found in a human donor in a cohort sampled during active COVID-19. The sequenced sample consisted of peripheral blood. The chain couples TRBV6-6 to TRBJ2-3; the central 7 bases match TRBD2. The DNA sequence follows: TGTGCCAGCTCACTACCGGGGGGTACAGATACGCAGTATTTT. Its amino acids are CASSLPGGTDTQYF.